This T cell receptor beta chain originates from a study of shared clonotypes between healthy human individuals. This CDR3 has 14 residues. The V gene end was trimmed by 5 bases and the J gene end by 4 bases; junction bases not matched to a gene: 6. Per germline, CDR1 SGHAT and CDR2 FQNNGV. All donors were healthy HIV-negative adults lacking recent acute infections or vaccinations. All donors were Caucasian adults living in Nashville, Tennessee. Study-level results: Depth was large, yet rarefaction showed that sorted-subset sequencing was incomplete. Investigators collected only blood, and repertoires in tissues likely differ.

Clones were sequenced by immunoSEQ multiplex PCR, and TCRdb holds only the in-frame ones, with some missing. The sample shows about 1 million clones, 75% of them seen only once. Concerning this clone: Its antigen is currently unknown.

The sequence was obtained from a man aged 18 to 29 in good health. The source material was memory CD4+ T cells sorted from blood. Subset specified: CD45RA-negative fraction. V and J are TRBV11-2 and TRBJ2-3; TRBD2 matches at 7 bases. DNA for the CDR3: TGTGCCAGCAGCCCGGGACTAAGATCAGATACGCAGTATTTT. Translation: CASSPGLRSDTQYF.